A single sample is the source of the 14 T cell receptor beta chains below, sequenced in a study of OX40 agonist ivuxolimab in advanced cancers. Measured with immunoSEQ multiplex PCR; TCRdb has only the in-frame clones, and not every one. This sample carries around 70,000 clones, 86% of them seen once, and the ten largest clones take 6.5% to 7.5%. The specimen comprised CD4+ or CD8+ T cells sorted from blood, sampled in a trial of the OX40 agonist ivuxolimab. Receptors were obtained from an adult with an advanced solid tumor such as melanoma, head and neck, liver or kidney cancer.

The chain has TRBV19 and TRBJ1-2, with D unresolved. CDR3 length: 13 amino acids. Per the germline V gene, CDR1 is LNHDA and CDR2 is SQIVND (reference sequence). Trimming cost V 3 bases and J 4 bases, with 9 bases left between them. The CDR3 DNA follows: TGTGCCAGTAGTATCGGTCCTCTCTATGGCTACACCTTC. Translation: CASSIGPLYGYTF.

This chain connects TRBV9 to TRBJ1-5, with D perhaps matching TRBD1 (6 bases). Looked up from germline, CDR1 is SGDLS and CDR2 is YYNGEE. This CDR3 has 17 residues. Trimming stripped 0 bases from V and 3 bases from J, with 16 bases between. The CDR3 DNA reads TGTGCCAGCAGCGTAGAAACAGGGATTACCCTCAATCAGCCCCAGCATTTT. Protein product: CASSVETGITLNQPQHF.

The chain has TRBV7-9 and TRBJ2-5; 8 bases line up with TRBD2. Per germline, CDR1 SEHNR and CDR2 FQNEAQ (reference sequence). The CDR3 runs 17 residues. V lost 5 bases and J lost 5; bases outside the gene matches: 16. In nucleotides, the CDR3 is TGTGCCAGCAGCCCGCCTGATAGGACTAGCCGGAGGGAGACCCAGTACTTC. This translates into CASSPPDRTSRRETQYF.

The V gene is TRBV7-2, the J gene TRBJ2-2, with D possibly TRBD2 on 6 matching bases. This CDR3 contains 16 residues. Germline CDR1 reads SGHTA; CDR2 reads FQGNSA. V lost 7 bases and J 8 bases, leaving 23 bases between the germline ends. The CDR3 sequence is CASTITRSGKAGELFF. CDR3 nucleotide sequence: TGTGCCAGCACCATAACCCGTAGCGGAAAGGCGGGGGAGCTGTTTTTT.

This clone is medium-sized in the sample. V is TRBV2 and J is TRBJ1-1; 9 bases are shared with TRBD1. This CDR3 comprises 12 residues. Germline V gene data show CDR1 as SNHLY and CDR2 as FYNNEI. J gave up 4 bases and V 9 bases, and 3 bases lay outside the gene matches. CDR3: CASGTGTTEAFF. The CDR3 DNA sequence: TGTGCCAGTGGGACAGGGACCACTGAAGCTTTCTTT.

The chain links TRBV7-2 to TRBJ2-7; 10 nucleotides line up with TRBD2. The germline V gene has CDR1 SGHTA and CDR2 FQGNSA. The CDR3 loop spans 15 amino acids. The ends lost 1 base at V and 3 bases at J; junction bases unmatched: 3. The CDR3 loop reads CASSLVGLAHYEQYF. The CDR3, as DNA: TGTGCCAGCAGCTTAGTGGGACTAGCGCACTACGAGCAGTACTTC.

The CDR3 DNA reads TGTGCCAGTAGTAACGGACAGGGGGCGAACGCTTTCTTT. This gives the protein CASSNGQGANAFF. The chain couples TRBV19 to TRBJ1-1; 11 bases agree with TRBD1. With V trimmed by 4 bases and J by 11 bases, 6 bases remained unmatched. CDR1 and CDR2 from the germline V gene are LNHDA and SQIVND (reference sequence). This CDR3 contains 13 residues.

The chain carries TRBV6-1 and TRBJ2-7, with TRBD1 matching 9 bases. The junction had 7 bases not matched to a gene; V was cut back by 2 bases and J by 5 bases. CDR1 and CDR2 (germline): MNHNS, SASEGT. The CDR3 has 15 residues. CDR3 loop: CASSERGTGRNEQYF. The CDR3 region has the DNA TGTGCCAGCAGTGAACGAGGGACAGGGAGAAACGAGCAGTACTTC.

The chain joins TRBV29-1 to TRBJ1-3, with D uncertain. V dropped 5 bases and J dropped 4 bases, with 6 bases sitting between them. CDR3 length: 11 residues. Germline CDR1 reads SQVTM; CDR2 reads ANQGSEA. CDR3 amino acids: CSVMWGNTIYF. CDR3 bases: TGCAGCGTTATGTGGGGAAACACCATATATTTT.

This chain joins TRBV6-1 and TRBJ1-3; D might be TRBD1 (5 bases). The V end lost 7 bases, the J end lost 4 bases, and 14 bases lay between the germline ends. This CDR3 contains 14 residues. CDR1 is MNHNS, CDR2 SASEGT, per germline. This CDR3 is CASNPGPSGNTIYF. In nucleotides, the CDR3 is TGTGCCAGCAATCCGGGACCCTCAGGAAACACCATATATTTT.

The chain combines TRBV19 with TRBJ2-4, with D perhaps being TRBD1 or TRBD2 (5 bases each). Germline CDR1 is LNHDA and CDR2 is SQIVND (reference sequence). The length of the CDR3 is 15 residues. V lost 6 bases to trimming and J lost 0 bases, with 12 bases between them. The CDR3: CASRDGGTAKNIQYF. The CDR3 DNA follows: TGTGCCAGTAGGGATGGTGGGACAGCCAAAAACATTCAGTACTTC.

J is TRBJ2-1 and V is TRBV27; TRBD2 matches 8 bases. CDR1 MNHEY and CDR2 SMNVEV come from the germline V gene (reference sequence). The CDR3 spans 15 residues. V gave up 5 bases and J gave up 8 bases; unmatched junction bases: 11. The CDR3 nucleotides read TGTGCCAGCAGTCCACCGGGACTAGGGAAATATGAGCAGTTCTTC. Translating it yields CASSPPGLGKYEQFF.

The chain joins TRBV4-2 to TRBJ2-2, with 9 bases aligning to TRBD2. V lost 1 base and J lost 4; bases outside the gene matches: 7. Germline CDR1 and CDR2: LGHNA and YNFKEQ. The CDR3 is made up of 17 amino acids. The CDR3 loop is CASSQGGSGSSTGELFF. CDR3 DNA sequence: TGTGCCAGCAGCCAAGGAGGTAGCGGGAGTAGCACCGGGGAGCTGTTTTTT.

The chain carries TRBV7-3 and TRBJ2-5; the D gene could be TRBD1 or TRBD2 (5 bases each). Trimming pared 6 bases from V and 0 bases from J, leaving 23 bases between. The CDR3 spans 18 residues. The V gene's germline CDR1 is SGHTA and CDR2 FQGTGA. The CDR3 bases are TGTGCCAGCAGGTTGAAACCATGGGACCCCAAGTACCAAGAGACCCAGTACTTC. The encoded protein is CASRLKPWDPKYQETQYF.